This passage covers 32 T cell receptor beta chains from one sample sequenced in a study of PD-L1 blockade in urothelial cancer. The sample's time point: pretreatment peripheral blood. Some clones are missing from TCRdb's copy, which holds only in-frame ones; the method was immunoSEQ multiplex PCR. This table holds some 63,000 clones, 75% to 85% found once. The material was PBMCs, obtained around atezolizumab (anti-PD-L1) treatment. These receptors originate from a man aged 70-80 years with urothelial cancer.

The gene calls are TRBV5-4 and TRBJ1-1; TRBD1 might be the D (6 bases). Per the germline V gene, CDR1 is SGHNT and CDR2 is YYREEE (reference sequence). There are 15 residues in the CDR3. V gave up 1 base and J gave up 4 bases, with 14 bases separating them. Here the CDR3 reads CASSLIGGLGTEAFF. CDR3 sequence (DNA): TGTGCCAGCAGCTTGATTGGGGGCTTGGGCACTGAAGCTTTCTTT. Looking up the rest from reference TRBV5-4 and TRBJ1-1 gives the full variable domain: ETGVTQSPTHLIKTRGQQVTLRCSSQSGHNTVSWYQQALGQGPQFIFQYYREEENGRGNFPPRFSGLQFPNYSSELNVNALELDDSALYLCASSLIGGLGTEAFFGQGTRLTVV.

The CDR3 sequence: CASSYSDRGREQFF. CDR3 in DNA: TGTGCCAGCAGTTACTCGGACAGGGGGCGAGAGCAGTTCTTC. This chain connects TRBV6-6 to TRBJ2-1, with TRBD1 identical over 11 bases. The germline V gene encodes CDR1 MNHNY and CDR2 SVGAGI (reference sequence). This CDR3 has 14 amino acids. With V trimmed by 0 bases and J by 10 bases, 2 bases remained unmatched.

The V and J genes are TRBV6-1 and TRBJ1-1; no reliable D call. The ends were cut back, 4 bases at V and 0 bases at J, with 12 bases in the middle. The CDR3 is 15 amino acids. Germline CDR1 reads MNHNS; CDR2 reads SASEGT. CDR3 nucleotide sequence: TGTGCCAGCAGTGCAGCGGGAGGTTTGAACACTGAAGCTTTCTTT. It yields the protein CASSAAGGLNTEAFF.

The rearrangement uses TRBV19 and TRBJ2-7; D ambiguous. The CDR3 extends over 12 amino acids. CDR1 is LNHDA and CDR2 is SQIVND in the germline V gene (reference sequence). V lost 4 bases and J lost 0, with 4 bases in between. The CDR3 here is CASSSSSYEQYF. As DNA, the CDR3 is TGTGCCAGTAGTAGTAGCTCCTACGAGCAGTACTTC.

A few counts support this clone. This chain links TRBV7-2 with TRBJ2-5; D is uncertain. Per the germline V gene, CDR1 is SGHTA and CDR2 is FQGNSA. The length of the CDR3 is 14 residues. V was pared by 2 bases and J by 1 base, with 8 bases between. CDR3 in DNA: TGTGCCAGCAGCTTACACATATCCCAAGAGACCCAGTACTTC. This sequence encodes CASSLHISQETQYF.

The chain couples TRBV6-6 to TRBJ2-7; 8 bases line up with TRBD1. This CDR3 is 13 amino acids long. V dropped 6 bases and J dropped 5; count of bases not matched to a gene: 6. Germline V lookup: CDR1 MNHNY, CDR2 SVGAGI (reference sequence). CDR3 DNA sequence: TGTGCCAGCAGAGCAGGGGGCGCTAACGAGCAGTACTTC. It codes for CASRAGGANEQYF.

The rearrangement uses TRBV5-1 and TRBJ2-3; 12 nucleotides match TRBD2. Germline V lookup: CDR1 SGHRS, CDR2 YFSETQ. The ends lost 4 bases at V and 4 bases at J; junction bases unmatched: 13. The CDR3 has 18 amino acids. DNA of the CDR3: TGCGCCAGCAGCCAGGGAGGGTCTAGCGGGAGGGCCCCAGATACGCAGTATTTT. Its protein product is CASSQGGSSGRAPDTQYF.

The CDR3 sequence: CASSRNPGQRNEKLFF. The CDR3 nucleotides read TGTGCCAGCTCACGAAATCCGGGACAGCGGAATGAAAAACTGTTTTTT. The rearrangement joins TRBV18 to TRBJ1-4, with 7 bases fitting TRBD1. Germline CDR1 and CDR2: KGHSH and LQKENI. Trimming took 4 bases from V and 5 from J; bases not matched to a gene: 10. This CDR3 has 16 amino acids. Drawing the rest from reference TRBV18 and TRBJ1-4, the complete variable domain is NAGVMQNPRHLVRRRGQEARLRCSPMKGHSHVYWYRQLPEEGLKFMVYLQKENIIDESGMPKERFSAEFPKEGPSILRIQQVVRGDSAAYFCASSRNPGQRNEKLFFGSGTQLSVL.

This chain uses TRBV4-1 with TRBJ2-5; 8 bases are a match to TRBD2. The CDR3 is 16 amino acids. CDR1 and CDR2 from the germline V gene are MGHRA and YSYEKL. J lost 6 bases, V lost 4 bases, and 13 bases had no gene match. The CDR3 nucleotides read TGCGCCAGCAGCCCTCCGGAGCGGGGGAATCTACAGACCCAGTACTTC. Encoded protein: CASSPPERGNLQTQYF.

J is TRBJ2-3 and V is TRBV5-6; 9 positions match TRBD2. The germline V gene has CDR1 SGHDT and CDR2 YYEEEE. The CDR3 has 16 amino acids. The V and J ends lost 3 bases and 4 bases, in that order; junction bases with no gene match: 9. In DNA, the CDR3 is TGTGCCAGCAGCTCTCTTAGCGGGAGTGGTGCAGATACGCAGTATTTT. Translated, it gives CASSSLSGSGADTQYF.

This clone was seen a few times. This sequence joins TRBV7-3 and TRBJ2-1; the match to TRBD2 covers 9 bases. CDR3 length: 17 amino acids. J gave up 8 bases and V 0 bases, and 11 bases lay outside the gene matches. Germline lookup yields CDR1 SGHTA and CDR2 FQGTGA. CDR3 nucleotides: TGTGCCAGCAGCTTAACGCTCGGCGGGAGGGTTGGGGATGAGCAGTTCTTC. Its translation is CASSLTLGGRVGDEQFF.

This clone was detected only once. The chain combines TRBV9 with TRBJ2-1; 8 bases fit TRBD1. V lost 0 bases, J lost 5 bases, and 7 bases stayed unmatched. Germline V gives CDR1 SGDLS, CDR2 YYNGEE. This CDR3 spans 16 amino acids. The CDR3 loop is CASSVAGQGANNEQFF. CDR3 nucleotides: TGTGCCAGCAGCGTAGCGGGGCAGGGGGCGAACAATGAGCAGTTCTTC.

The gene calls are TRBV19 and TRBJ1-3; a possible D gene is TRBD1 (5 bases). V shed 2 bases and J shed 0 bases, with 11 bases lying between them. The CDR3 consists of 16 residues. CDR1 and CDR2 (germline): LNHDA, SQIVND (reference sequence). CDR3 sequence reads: CASSIQGSLSGNTIYF. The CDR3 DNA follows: TGTGCCAGTAGTATACAGGGCAGCCTCTCTGGAAACACCATATATTTT.

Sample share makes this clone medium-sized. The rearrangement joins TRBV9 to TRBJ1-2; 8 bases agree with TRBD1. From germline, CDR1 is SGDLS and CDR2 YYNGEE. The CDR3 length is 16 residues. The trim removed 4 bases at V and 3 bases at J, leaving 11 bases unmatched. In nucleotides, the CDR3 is TGTGCCAGCAGCTTAATGGCGGGGACAGGTCACTATGGCTACACCTTC. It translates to CASSLMAGTGHYGYTF.

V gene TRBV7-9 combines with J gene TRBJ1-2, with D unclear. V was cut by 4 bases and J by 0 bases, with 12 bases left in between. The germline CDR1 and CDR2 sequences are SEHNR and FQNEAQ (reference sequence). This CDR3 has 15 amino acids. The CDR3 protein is CASSSEGGPNYGYTF. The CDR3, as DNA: TGTGCCAGCAGCTCGGAGGGAGGCCCTAACTATGGCTACACCTTC.

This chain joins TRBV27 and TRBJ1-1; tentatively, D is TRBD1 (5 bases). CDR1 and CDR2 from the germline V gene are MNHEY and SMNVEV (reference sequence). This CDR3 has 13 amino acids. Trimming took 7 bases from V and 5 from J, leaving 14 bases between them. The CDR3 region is CASMLAGTTEAFF. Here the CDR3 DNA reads TGTGCCAGCATGCTGGCGGGGACGACTGAAGCTTTCTTT.

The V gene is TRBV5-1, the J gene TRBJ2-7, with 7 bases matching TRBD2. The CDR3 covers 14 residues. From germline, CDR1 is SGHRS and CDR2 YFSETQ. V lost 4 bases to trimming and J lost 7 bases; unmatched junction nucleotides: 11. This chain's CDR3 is CASSRGTTLGEQYF. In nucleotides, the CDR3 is TGCGCCAGCAGCCGGGGGACTACCCTCGGGGAGCAGTACTTC. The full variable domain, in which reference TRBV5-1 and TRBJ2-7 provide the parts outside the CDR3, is KAGVTQTPRYLIKTRGQQVTLSCSPISGHRSVSWYQQTPGQGLQFLFEYFSETQRNKGNFPGRFSGRQFSNSRSEMNVSTLELGDSALYLCASSRGTTLGEQYFGPGTRLTVT.

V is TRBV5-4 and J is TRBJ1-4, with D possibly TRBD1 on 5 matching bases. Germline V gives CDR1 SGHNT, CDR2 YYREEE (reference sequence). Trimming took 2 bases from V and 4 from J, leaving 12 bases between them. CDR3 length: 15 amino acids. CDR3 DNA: TGTGCCAGCAGCTTTCTGGGGGGAGATAATGAAAAACTGTTTTTT. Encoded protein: CASSFLGGDNEKLFF. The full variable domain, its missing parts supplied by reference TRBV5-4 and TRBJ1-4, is ETGVTQSPTHLIKTRGQQVTLRCSSQSGHNTVSWYQQALGQGPQFIFQYYREEENGRGNFPPRFSGLQFPNYSSELNVNALELDDSALYLCASSFLGGDNEKLFFGSGTQLSVL.

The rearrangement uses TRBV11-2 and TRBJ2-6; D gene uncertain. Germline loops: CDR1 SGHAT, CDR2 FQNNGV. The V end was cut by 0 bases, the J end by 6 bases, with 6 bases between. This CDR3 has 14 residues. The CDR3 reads CASSLDRLANVLTF. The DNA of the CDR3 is TGTGCCAGCAGCTTAGATCGGTTGGCCAACGTCCTGACTTTC.

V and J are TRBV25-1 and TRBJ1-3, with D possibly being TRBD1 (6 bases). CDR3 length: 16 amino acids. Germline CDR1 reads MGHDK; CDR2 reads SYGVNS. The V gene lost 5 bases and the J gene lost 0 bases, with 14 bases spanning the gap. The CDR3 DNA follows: TGTGCCAGCAGTCCCCCCAGGGGTTACTCTGGAAACACCATATATTTT. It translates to CASSPPRGYSGNTIYF.

CDR3 in DNA: TGTGCCAGCAGCCCTAGCAGACAGGCCGACAATGAGCAGTTCTTC. This encodes CASSPSRQADNEQFF. V gene TRBV7-2 combines with J gene TRBJ2-1, with D maybe TRBD1 (6 bases). This CDR3 contains 15 residues. Per germline, CDR1 SGHTA and CDR2 FQGNSA. Trimming cost V 5 bases and J 5 bases, with 16 bases left between them.

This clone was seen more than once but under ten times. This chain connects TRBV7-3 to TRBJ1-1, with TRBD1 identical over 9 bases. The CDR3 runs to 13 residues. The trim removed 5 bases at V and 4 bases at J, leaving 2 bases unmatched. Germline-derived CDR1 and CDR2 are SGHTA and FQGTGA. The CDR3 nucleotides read TGTGCCAGCAGCGCACAGGGGGCCACTGAAGCTTTCTTT. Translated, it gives CASSAQGATEAFF.

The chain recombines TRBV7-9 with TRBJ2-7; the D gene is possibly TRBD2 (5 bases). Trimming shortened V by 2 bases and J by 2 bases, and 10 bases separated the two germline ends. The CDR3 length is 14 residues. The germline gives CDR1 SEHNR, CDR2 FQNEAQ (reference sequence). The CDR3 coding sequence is TGTGCCAGCAGCTTAAGTCTAGCAGCCTACGAGCAGTACTTC. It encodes CASSLSLAAYEQYF.

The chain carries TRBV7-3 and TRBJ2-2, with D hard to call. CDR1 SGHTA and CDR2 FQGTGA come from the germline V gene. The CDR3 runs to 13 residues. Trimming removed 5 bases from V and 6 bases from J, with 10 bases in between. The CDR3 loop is CASSPGVAGELFF. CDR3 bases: TGTGCCAGCAGCCCAGGCGTCGCCGGGGAGCTGTTTTTT.

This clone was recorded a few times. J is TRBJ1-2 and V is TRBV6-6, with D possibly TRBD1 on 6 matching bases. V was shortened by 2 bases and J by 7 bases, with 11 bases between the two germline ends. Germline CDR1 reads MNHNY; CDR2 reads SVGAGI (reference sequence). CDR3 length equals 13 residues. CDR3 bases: TGTGCCAGCAGTTACGGGGAGGGGGGTGGCTACACCTTC. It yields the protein CASSYGEGGGYTF.

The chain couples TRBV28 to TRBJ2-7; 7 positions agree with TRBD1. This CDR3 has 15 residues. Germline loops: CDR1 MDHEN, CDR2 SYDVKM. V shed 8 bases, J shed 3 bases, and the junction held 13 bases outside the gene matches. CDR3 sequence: CASLGSLGQHYEQYF. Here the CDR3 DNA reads TGTGCCAGCTTGGGATCCTTGGGACAGCACTACGAGCAGTACTTC.

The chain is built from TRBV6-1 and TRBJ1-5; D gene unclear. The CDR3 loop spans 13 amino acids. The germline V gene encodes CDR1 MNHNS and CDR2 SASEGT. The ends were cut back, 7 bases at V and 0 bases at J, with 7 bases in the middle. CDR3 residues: CASMRYSNQPQHF. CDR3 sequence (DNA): TGTGCCAGCATGAGGTATAGCAATCAGCCCCAGCATTTT.

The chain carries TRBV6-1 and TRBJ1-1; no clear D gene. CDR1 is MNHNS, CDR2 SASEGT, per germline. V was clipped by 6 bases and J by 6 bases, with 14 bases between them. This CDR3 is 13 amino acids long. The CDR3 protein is CASSPGGGSEAFF. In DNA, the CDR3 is TGTGCCAGCAGCCCAGGAGGCGGGTCTGAAGCTTTCTTT.

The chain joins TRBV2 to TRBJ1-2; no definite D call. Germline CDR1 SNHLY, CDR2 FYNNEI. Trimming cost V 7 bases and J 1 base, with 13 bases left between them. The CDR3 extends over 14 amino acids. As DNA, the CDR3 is TGTGCCAGCATGTGGCCCGTGGTTAACTATGGCTACACCTTC. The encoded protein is CASMWPVVNYGYTF.

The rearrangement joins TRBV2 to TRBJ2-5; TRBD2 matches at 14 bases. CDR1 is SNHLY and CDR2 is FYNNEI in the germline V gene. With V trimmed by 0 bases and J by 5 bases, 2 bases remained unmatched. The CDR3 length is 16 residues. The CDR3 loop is CASSEATSGGAETQYF. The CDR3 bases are TGTGCCAGCAGTGAAGCGACTAGCGGGGGGGCTGAGACCCAGTACTTC.

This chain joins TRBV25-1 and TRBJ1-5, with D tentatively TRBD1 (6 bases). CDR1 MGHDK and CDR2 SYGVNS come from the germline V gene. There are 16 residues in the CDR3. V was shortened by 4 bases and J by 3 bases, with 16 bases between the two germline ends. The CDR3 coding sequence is TGTGCCAGCAGTGCCCTCGGGGGGGCAGACAATCAGCCCCAGCATTTT. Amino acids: CASSALGGADNQPQHF.

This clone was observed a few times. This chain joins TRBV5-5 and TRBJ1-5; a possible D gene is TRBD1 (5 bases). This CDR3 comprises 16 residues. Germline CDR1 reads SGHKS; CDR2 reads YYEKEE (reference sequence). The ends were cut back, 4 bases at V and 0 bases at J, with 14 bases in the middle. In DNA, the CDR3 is TGTGCCAGCAGCCCGTGGGGAGGGGATAGCAATCAGCCCCAGCATTTT. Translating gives CASSPWGGDSNQPQHF. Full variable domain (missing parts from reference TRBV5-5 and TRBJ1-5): DAGVTQSPTHLIKTRGQQVTLRCSPISGHKSVSWYQQVLGQGPQFIFQYYEKEERGRGNFPDRFSARQFPNYSSELNVNALLLGDSALYLCASSPWGGDSNQPQHFGDGTRLSIL.